These 20 T cell receptor beta chains originate from one sample sequenced in a study of blood T cell repertoires in COVID-19. Assay used: immunoSEQ multiplex PCR; TCRdb lists only in-frame clones, some missing. Here the sample spans some 260,000 clones, around 79% being singletons. Sequenced: peripheral blood. These receptors all come from a woman older than 75 with acute or convalescent COVID-19.

The V gene is TRBV5-1, the J gene TRBJ2-3; 7 nucleotides match TRBD1. Germline-derived CDR1 and CDR2 are SGHRS and YFSETQ. The CDR3 is 14 residues long. V trimming: 3 bases; J trimming: 5 bases; junction bases outside the gene matches: 6. CDR3 coding DNA: TGCGCCAGCAGCTCGGGACAGTCAGTAGATACGCAGTATTTT. Its translation: CASSSGQSVDTQYF. The full variable domain, in which reference TRBV5-1 and TRBJ2-3 provide the parts outside the CDR3, is KAGVTQTPRYLIKTRGQQVTLSCSPISGHRSVSWYQQTPGQGLQFLFEYFSETQRNKGNFPGRFSGRQFSNSRSEMNVSTLELGDSALYLCASSSGQSVDTQYFGPGTRLTVL.

This chain connects TRBV7-9 to TRBJ2-1; 7 nucleotides line up with TRBD1. This CDR3 spans 16 amino acids. V shed 5 bases and J 5 bases; nucleotides not matched to a gene: 12. From germline, CDR1 is SEHNR and CDR2 FQNEAQ (reference sequence). CDR3 nucleotide sequence: TGTGCCAGCAGCACAAGAGACAGGGAAGGGGACAATGAGCAGTTCTTC. It codes for CASSTRDREGDNEQFF.

The rearrangement uses TRBV4-1 and TRBJ2-7; TRBD2 might be the D (6 bases). Trimming took 0 bases from V and 6 from J, leaving 12 bases between them. The CDR3 sequence is 14 residues long. In germline, CDR1 is MGHRA, CDR2 YSYEKL. CDR3: CASSQERLALEQYF. In nucleotides, the CDR3 is TGCGCCAGCAGCCAAGAGCGTCTAGCGCTCGAGCAGTACTTC.

This clone was recorded a few times. This chain connects TRBV5-1 to TRBJ1-2; 9 nucleotides align to TRBD1. CDR3 length: 14 amino acids. Germline V gene sequence: CDR1 SGHRS, CDR2 YFSETQ. V gave up 6 bases and J gave up 7 bases; unmatched junction bases: 10. CDR3: CASTDRTGGPGYTF. CDR3 bases: TGCGCCAGCACCGATAGAACAGGGGGCCCTGGCTACACCTTC.

In this sample, this clone turned up a few times. This chain uses TRBV6-5 with TRBJ1-3; no reliable D call. The CDR3 spans 13 residues. The V end was cut by 7 bases, the J end by 2 bases, with 9 bases between. Germline V gene lookup returns CDR1 MNHEY and CDR2 SVGAGI. The CDR3 is CASTTPAGNTIYF. The CDR3 nucleotides are TGTGCCAGCACTACTCCCGCTGGAAACACCATATATTTT.

The chain's CDR3 is CASSFYGEETQYF. DNA for the CDR3: TGTGCCAGCAGTTTTTACGGTGAAGAGACCCAGTACTTC. The V gene is TRBV12-3 or TRBV12-4, the J gene TRBJ2-5; D ambiguous. Trimming shortened V by 3 bases and J by 3 bases, and 8 bases separated the two germline ends. There are 13 residues in the CDR3.

V usage is TRBV7-2 and J usage is TRBJ2-5; TRBD2 agrees at 10 bases. CDR3 length: 14 amino acids. The germline CDR1 and CDR2 sequences are SGHTA and FQGNSA. Trimming at V came to 5 bases and at J to 5 bases, leaving 5 bases not matched to a gene. In nucleotides, the CDR3 is TGTGCCAGCAGCCCTAGCGGGAGTTGGGAGACCCAGTACTTC. This gives the protein CASSPSGSWETQYF.

The rearrangement uses TRBV5-1 and TRBJ2-4; TRBD1 matches 10 bases. The V and J ends lost 3 bases and 6 bases, in that order; junction bases with no gene match: 3. Germline values: CDR1 SGHRS, CDR2 YFSETQ. The CDR3 loop spans 14 amino acids. CDR3 bases: TGCGCCAGCAGCTCGACAGGGGGCACAAACATTCAGTACTTC. This encodes CASSSTGGTNIQYF.

The chain has TRBV6-1 and TRBJ2-1, with TRBD2 identical over 7 bases. The CDR3 has 15 residues. The germline CDR1 and CDR2 sequences are MNHNS and SASEGT. Trimming removed 2 bases from V and 6 bases from J; junction bases left unmatched: 7. CDR3: CASSETAGVANEQFF. Written as DNA, the CDR3 is TGTGCCAGCAGTGAAACGGCGGGAGTCGCCAATGAGCAGTTCTTC.

V gene TRBV4-3 combines with J gene TRBJ2-5; TRBD2 matches 11 bases. Germline CDR1 LGHNA, CDR2 YSLEER. Trimming at V came to 0 bases and at J to 4 bases, leaving 4 bases not matched to a gene. This CDR3 has 16 residues. The CDR3 loop reads CASSQDRLAGLETQYF. The CDR3 coding sequence is TGCGCCAGCAGCCAAGATCGACTAGCGGGGTTAGAGACCCAGTACTTC.

The chain joins TRBV6-1 to TRBJ1-5; no firm D call. V lost 2 bases and J lost 4, with 12 bases in between. In germline, CDR1 is MNHNS, CDR2 SASEGT. The CDR3 is made up of 15 amino acids. The CDR3, as DNA: TGTGCCAGCAGTGAAATGCGGGATCGGAATCAGCCCCAGCATTTT. Residues: CASSEMRDRNQPQHF.

This chain uses TRBV5-8 with TRBJ2-5; 7 bases agree with TRBD2. This CDR3 comprises 14 residues. The V gene's germline CDR1 is SGHTS and CDR2 YDEGEE. With V trimmed by 5 bases and J by 4 bases, 8 bases remained unmatched. The CDR3 loop reads CASSPSSGIETQYF. DNA of the CDR3: TGTGCCAGCAGTCCCTCTAGCGGTATAGAGACCCAGTACTTC.

The chain links TRBV18 to TRBJ2-5; TRBD2 matches at 10 bases. Germline V gives CDR1 KGHSH, CDR2 LQKENI. The length of the CDR3 is 16 residues. V was clipped by 3 bases and J by 4 bases; unmatched bases: 8. The chain's CDR3 is CASSPRSGGAGETQYF. The CDR3 nucleotides read TGTGCCAGCTCACCCAGAAGCGGGGGGGCAGGAGAGACCCAGTACTTC. The complete variable domain, with remaining parts taken from reference TRBV18 and TRBJ2-5, reads NAGVMQNPRHLVRRRGQEARLRCSPMKGHSHVYWYRQLPEEGLKFMVYLQKENIIDESGMPKERFSAEFPKEGPSILRIQQVVRGDSAAYFCASSPRSGGAGETQYFGPGTRLLVL.

This chain uses TRBV11-2 with TRBJ2-2; D not certain. The CDR3 length is 17 residues. Germline V gives CDR1 SGHAT, CDR2 FQNNGV. Trimming pared 1 base from V and 1 base from J, leaving 13 bases between. CDR3 protein: CASSLGWSRQNTGELFF. The CDR3 DNA reads as TGTGCCAGCAGCTTAGGTTGGTCGCGACAGAACACCGGGGAGCTGTTTTTT.

Only a few counts were recorded for this clone. This sequence joins TRBV7-9 and TRBJ2-2; a weak D match, TRBD1 (5 bases). V gave up 7 bases and J gave up 0 bases, with 12 bases separating them. The germline CDR1 and CDR2 sequences are SEHNR and FQNEAQ (reference sequence). CDR3 length: 15 amino acids. As DNA, the CDR3 is TGTGCCAGCACCTCGACAGTTTCGAACACCGGGGAGCTGTTTTTT. It encodes CASTSTVSNTGELFF.

In regard to this clone: Distinct nucleotide sequences in the sample also encode this CDR3. The V gene is TRBV6-5, the J gene TRBJ2-3; perhaps TRBD2 as D (5 bases). The V end was cut by 0 bases, the J end by 5 bases, with 9 bases between. There are 14 residues in the CDR3. Per germline, CDR1 MNHEY and CDR2 SVGAGI. This CDR3 is CASSYSTGRDTQYF. CDR3 nucleotides: TGTGCCAGCAGTTACTCGACTGGGAGAGATACGCAGTATTTT.

The genes are TRBV19 and TRBJ2-1, with 16 positions matching TRBD2. Germline V gives CDR1 LNHDA, CDR2 SQIVND (reference sequence). This CDR3 contains 17 residues. V trimming: 3 bases; J trimming: 3 bases; junction bases outside the gene matches: 2. CDR3 sequence reads: CASSIGTSGRDYNEQFF. The CDR3 coding sequence is TGTGCCAGTAGTATTGGGACTAGCGGGAGGGACTACAATGAGCAGTTCTTC.

This clone was counted only a few times. The V gene is TRBV29-1, the J gene TRBJ2-7; 7 bases are shared with TRBD2. The CDR3 totals 14 residues. Looked up from germline, CDR1 is SQVTM and CDR2 is ANQGSEA. J was trimmed by 3 bases and V by 2 bases; bases with no gene match: 7. The chain's CDR3 is CSVELTGGIYEQYF. As DNA, the CDR3 is TGCAGCGTTGAATTGACGGGAGGCATCTACGAGCAGTACTTC.

The chain joins TRBV7-9 to TRBJ2-1; a weak D match, TRBD2 (5 bases). V was clipped by 5 bases and J by 4 bases, with 24 bases between them. Germline CDR1 SEHNR, CDR2 FQNEAQ (reference sequence). The CDR3 consists of 18 residues. CDR3: CASSNRDWRKGDYNEQFF. DNA of the CDR3: TGTGCCAGCAGCAACCGAGACTGGAGAAAGGGAGATTACAATGAGCAGTTCTTC.

The rearrangement joins TRBV20-1 to TRBJ2-7, with D hard to call. CDR1 is DFQATT, CDR2 SNEGSKA, per germline (reference sequence). The CDR3 runs to 11 residues. The germline V and J ends were trimmed by 4 bases and 3 bases, with 7 bases remaining between them. CDR3 DNA: TGCAGTGCTATAAATAACTACGAGCAGTACTTC. This sequence encodes CSAINNYEQYF.